This T cell receptor beta chain stems from a study of vaccination effects on CD4 cells after COVID-19. Study as a whole: Prior to sequencing, the ViraFEST assay stimulated PBMC with viral peptide pools, which expanded the antigen-specific CD4+ T cells. Whole-study results and caveats: Clones that were induced by infection or by vaccine showed marked contraction late after vaccination. From healthy vaccinees, only 1 of 255 vaccine-induced clones also reacted to common cold coronaviruses.

This clone has a single count. The antigen is not known. The CDR3 is 18 residues long. Trimming took 0 bases from V and 1 from J; bases not matched to a gene: 3. In germline, CDR1 is KGHDR, CDR2 SFDVKD. Using immunoSEQ multiplex PCR, the repertoire was profiled, and TCRdb retains in-frame clones only, with some absent. The sample holds 50,000 to 75,000 clones; 65% to 80% are singletons and the top ten take roughly 3.2%. Following a roughly 11-day culture, CD4+ T cells were purified. Each culture had half its medium swapped for IL-2 medium on days 3 and 7. The specimen comprised CD4+ T cells from PBMCs cultured without peptide, sampled before COVID-19 vaccination. The genes are TRBV24-1 and TRBJ2-2, with 11 bases lining up with TRBD2. The TCR sequence derives from a human donor who received a COVID-19 vaccine. This CDR3 is CATSDLPTSGVNTGELFF. CDR3 DNA: TGTGCCACCAGTGATTTGCCGACTAGCGGGGTGAACACCGGGGAGCTGTTTTTT.